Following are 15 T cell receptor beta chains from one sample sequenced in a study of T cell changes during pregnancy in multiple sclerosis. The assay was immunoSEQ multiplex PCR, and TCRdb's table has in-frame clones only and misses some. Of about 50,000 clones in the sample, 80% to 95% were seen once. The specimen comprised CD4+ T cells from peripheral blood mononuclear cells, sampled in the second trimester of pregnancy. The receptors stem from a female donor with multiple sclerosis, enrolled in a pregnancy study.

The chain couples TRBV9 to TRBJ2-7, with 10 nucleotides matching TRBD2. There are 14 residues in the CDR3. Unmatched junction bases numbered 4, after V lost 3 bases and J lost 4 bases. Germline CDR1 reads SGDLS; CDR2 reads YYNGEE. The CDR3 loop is CASSATSGPYEQYF. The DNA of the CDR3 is TGTGCCAGCAGCGCGACTAGCGGGCCATACGAGCAGTACTTC.

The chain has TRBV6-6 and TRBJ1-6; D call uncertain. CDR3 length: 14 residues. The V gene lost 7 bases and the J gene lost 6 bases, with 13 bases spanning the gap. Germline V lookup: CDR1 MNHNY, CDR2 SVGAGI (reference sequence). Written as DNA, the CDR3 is TGTGCCAGCACCCCGAGAGGGAGTAATTCACCCCTCCACTTT. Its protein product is CASTPRGSNSPLHF.

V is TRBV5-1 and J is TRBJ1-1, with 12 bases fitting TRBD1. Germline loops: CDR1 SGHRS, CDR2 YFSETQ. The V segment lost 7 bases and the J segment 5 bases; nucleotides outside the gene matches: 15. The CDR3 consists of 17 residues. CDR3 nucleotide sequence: TGCGCCAGCCTGGGGGGCGACCGGGACAGGGGGCGAACTGAAGCTTTCTTT. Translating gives CASLGGDRDRGRTEAFF.

CDR3 sequence: CAISESKAMGQASNQPQHF. Here the CDR3 DNA reads TGTGCCATCAGTGAGTCGAAAGCCATGGGGCAGGCGAGCAATCAGCCCCAGCATTTT. This chain uses TRBV10-3 with TRBJ1-5; possibly TRBD1 for D (5 bases). Germline CDR1 ENHRY, CDR2 SYGVKD. This CDR3 contains 19 residues. V was clipped by 0 bases and J by 1 base, with 19 bases between them.

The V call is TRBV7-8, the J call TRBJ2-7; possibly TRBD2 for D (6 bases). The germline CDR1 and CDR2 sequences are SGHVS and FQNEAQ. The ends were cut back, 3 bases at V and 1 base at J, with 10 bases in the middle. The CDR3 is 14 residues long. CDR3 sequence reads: CASSFLEGSYEQYF. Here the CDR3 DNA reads TGTGCCAGCAGCTTTTTGGAGGGATCCTACGAGCAGTACTTC.

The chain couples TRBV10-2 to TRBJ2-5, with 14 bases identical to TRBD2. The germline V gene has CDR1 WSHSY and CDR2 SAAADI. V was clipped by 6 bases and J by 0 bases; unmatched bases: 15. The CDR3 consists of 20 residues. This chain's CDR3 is CASRRPPGLAGVKDQETQYF. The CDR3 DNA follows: TGCGCCAGCAGGAGACCCCCGGGACTAGCGGGAGTAAAGGACCAAGAGACCCAGTACTTC.

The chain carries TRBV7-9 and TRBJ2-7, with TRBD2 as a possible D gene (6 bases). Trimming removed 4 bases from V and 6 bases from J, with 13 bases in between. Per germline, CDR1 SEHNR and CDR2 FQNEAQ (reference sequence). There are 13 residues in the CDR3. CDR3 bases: TGTGCCAGCAGCTCGGGCCTGGGGGGCGAGCAGTACTTC. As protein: CASSSGLGGEQYF. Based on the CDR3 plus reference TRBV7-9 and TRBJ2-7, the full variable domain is DTGVSQNPRHKITKRGQNVTFRCDPISEHNRLYWYRQTLGQGPEFLTYFQNEAQLEKSRLLSDRFSAERPKGSFSTLEIQRTEQGDSAMYLCASSSGLGGEQYFGPGTRLTVT.

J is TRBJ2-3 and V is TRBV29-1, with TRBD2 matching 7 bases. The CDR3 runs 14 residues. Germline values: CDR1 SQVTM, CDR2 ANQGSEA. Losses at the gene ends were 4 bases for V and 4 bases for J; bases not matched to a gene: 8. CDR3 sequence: CSVVRGVRPDTQYF. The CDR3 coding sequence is TGCAGCGTTGTTCGGGGGGTTAGACCAGATACGCAGTATTTT.

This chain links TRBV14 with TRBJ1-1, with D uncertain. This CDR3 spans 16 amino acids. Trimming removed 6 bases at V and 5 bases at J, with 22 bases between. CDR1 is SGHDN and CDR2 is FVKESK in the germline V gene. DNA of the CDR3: TGTGCCAGCAGTCAAAGGGTCGTCCGCGGGCCTACTGAAGCTTTCTTT. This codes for CASSQRVVRGPTEAFF. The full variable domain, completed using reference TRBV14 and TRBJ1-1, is EAGVTQFPSHSVIEKGQTVTLRCDPISGHDNLYWYRRVMGKEIKFLLHFVKESKQDESGMPNNRFLAERTGGTYSTLKVQPAELEDSGVYFCASSQRVVRGPTEAFFGQGTRLTVV.

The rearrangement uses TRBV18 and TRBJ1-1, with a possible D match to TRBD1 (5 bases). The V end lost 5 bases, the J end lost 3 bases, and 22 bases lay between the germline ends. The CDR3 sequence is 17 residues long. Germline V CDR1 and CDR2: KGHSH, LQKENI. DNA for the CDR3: TGTGCCAGCTCAGCGAATAACCGGGTGACGGGGGACACTGAAGCTTTCTTT. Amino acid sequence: CASSANNRVTGDTEAFF.

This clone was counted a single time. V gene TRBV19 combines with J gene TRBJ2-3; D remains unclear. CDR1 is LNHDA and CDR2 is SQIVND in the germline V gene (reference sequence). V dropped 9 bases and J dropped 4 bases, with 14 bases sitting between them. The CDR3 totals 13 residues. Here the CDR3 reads CASCRSSPDTQYF. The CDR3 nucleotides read TGTGCCAGCTGCAGGTCAAGTCCAGATACGCAGTATTTT.

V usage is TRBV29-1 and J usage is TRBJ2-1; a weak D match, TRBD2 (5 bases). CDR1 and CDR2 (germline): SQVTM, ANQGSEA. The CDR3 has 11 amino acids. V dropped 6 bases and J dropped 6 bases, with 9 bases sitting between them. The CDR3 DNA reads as TGCAGCGTCGGGGAGATCAATGAGCAGTTCTTC. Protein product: CSVGEINEQFF.

The CDR3 sequence is CSVVVGSSGNTIYF. DNA for the CDR3: TGCAGCGTTGTAGTCGGGAGCTCTGGAAACACCATATATTTT. V usage is TRBV29-1 and J usage is TRBJ1-3; no reliable D call. Germline V lookup: CDR1 SQVTM, CDR2 ANQGSEA. The V end lost 4 bases, the J end lost 0 bases, and 10 bases lay between the germline ends. The CDR3 runs 14 residues.

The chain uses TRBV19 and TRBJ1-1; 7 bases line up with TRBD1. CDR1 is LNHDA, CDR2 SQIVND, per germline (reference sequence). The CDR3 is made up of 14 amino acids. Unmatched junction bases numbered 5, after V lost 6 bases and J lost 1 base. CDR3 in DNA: TGTGCCAGTAGGGGGACAGCCCAGAACACTGAAGCTTTCTTT. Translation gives CASRGTAQNTEAFF. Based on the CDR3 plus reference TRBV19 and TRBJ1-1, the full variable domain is DGGITQSPKYLFRKEGQNVTLSCEQNLNHDAMYWYRQDPGQGLRLIYYSQIVNDFQKGDIAEGYSVSREKKESFPLTVTSAQKNPTAFYLCASRGTAQNTEAFFGQGTRLTVV.

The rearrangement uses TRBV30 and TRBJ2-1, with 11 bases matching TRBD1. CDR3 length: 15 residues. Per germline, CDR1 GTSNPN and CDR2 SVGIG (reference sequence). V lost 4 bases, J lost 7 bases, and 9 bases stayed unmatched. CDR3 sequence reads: CAWITGQGGFNEQFF. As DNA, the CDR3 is TGTGCCTGGATCACGGGACAGGGGGGTTTTAATGAGCAGTTCTTC. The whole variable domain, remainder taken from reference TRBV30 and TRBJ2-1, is SQTIHQWPATLVQPVGSPLSLECTVEGTSNPNLYWYRQAAGRGLQLLFYSVGIGQISSEVPQNLSASRPQDRQFILSSKKLLLSDSGFYLCAWITGQGGFNEQFFGPGTRLTVL.